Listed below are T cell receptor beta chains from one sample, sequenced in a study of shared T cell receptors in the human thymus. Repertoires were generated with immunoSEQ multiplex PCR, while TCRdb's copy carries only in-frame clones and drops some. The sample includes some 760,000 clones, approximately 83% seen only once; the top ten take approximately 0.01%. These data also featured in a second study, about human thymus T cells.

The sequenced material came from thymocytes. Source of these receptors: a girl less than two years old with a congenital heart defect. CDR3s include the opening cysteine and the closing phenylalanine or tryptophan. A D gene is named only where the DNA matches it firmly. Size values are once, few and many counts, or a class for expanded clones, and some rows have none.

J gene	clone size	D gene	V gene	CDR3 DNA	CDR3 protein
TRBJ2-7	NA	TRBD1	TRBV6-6	TGTGCCAGCAGCCCCCAACAGGGGGCTTCGTACGAGCAGTACTTC	CASSPQQGASYEQYF
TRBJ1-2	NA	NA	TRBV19	TGTGCCAGTAGTGGAGACGGAGGCTACACCTTC	CASSGDGGYTF
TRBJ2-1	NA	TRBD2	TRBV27	TGTGCCAGCAGTTTACCGGCGGGGGAGGATGGCAATGAGCAGTTCTTC	CASSLPAGEDGNEQFF
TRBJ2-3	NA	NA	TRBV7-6	TGTGCCAGCAGCTCAGCAAGTATAGCAGTCACAGATACGCAGTATTTT	CASSSASIAVTDTQYF
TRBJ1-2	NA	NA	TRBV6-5	TGTGCCAGCAGTACGGGGGTCTATGGCTACACCTTC	CASSTGVYGYTF
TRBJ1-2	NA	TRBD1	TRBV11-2	TGTGCCAGCAGCTTCCATCAACAGGGGGGAGAGCGCTACACCTTC	CASSFHQQGGERYTF
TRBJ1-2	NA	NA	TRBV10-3	TGTGCCATCAGTCCGGACAGATTGATTAACTATGGCTACACCTTC	CAISPDRLINYGYTF
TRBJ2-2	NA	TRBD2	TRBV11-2	TGTGCCAGCAGGCCAACTAGCGCCACGAACACCGGGGAGCTGTTTTTT	CASRPTSATNTGELFF
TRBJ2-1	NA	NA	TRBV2	TGTGCCAGCAGATCGCGGGCTCGGGAGCGGCCGCAGTTCTTC	CASRSRARERPQFF
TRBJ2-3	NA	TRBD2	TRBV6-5	TGTGCCAGCAGAAGAAGCGGGGGACCACGAGATACGCAGTATTTT	CASRRSGGPRDTQYF
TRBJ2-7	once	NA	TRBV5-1	TGCGCCAGCAGCCCACCGACAGAAACCTACGAGCAGTACTTC	CASSPPTETYEQYF
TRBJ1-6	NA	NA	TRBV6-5	TGTGCCAGCAGTTACCGCGGGGGGCCGGGGGATTCACCCCTCCACTTT	CASSYRGGPGDSPLHF
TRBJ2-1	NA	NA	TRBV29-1	TGCAGCGTTGGCGACAGGTGGGTGCAGTTCTTC	CSVGDRWVQFF
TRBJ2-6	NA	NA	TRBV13	TGTGCCAGCAGCTTAGCACAGTTTAAGGCCAACGTCCTGACTTTC	CASSLAQFKANVLTF
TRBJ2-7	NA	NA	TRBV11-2	TGTGCCAGCAGCTTAGATAACGGGACATCATCCTACGAGCAGTACTTC	CASSLDNGTSSYEQYF
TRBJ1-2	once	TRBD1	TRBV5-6	TGTGCCAGCAGCTACCGCCAGGACAGGGAAGGAGGCTACACCTTC	CASSYRQDREGGYTF
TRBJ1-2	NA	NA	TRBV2	TGTGCCAGCTATGGGGGGGACTATGGCTACACCTTC	CASYGGDYGYTF
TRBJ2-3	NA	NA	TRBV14	TGTGCCAGCAGCCAAGGGAGGAGGGGAACGGATACGCAGTATTTT	CASSQGRRGTDTQYF
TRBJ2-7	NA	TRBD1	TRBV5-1	TGCGCCAGCAGCTTGGTCGGGACAGGGGTTTCGAACTACGAGCAGTACTTC	CASSLVGTGVSNYEQYF
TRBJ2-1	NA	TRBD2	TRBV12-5	TGTGCTAGTGCCGGGACTAGCGGGTCCCCAGATGAGCAGTTCTTC	CASAGTSGSPDEQFF
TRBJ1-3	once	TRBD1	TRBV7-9	TGTGCCAGCAGCAGACAGGGCTTTGGAAACACCATATATTTT	CASSRQGFGNTIYF
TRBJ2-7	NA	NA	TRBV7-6	TGTGCCAGCAGCTTAGATGACAGCTACGAGCAGTACTTC	CASSLDDSYEQYF
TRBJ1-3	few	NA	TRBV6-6	TGTGCCAGCACAAACAGGGATGCGGATGGAAACACCATATATTTT	CASTNRDADGNTIYF